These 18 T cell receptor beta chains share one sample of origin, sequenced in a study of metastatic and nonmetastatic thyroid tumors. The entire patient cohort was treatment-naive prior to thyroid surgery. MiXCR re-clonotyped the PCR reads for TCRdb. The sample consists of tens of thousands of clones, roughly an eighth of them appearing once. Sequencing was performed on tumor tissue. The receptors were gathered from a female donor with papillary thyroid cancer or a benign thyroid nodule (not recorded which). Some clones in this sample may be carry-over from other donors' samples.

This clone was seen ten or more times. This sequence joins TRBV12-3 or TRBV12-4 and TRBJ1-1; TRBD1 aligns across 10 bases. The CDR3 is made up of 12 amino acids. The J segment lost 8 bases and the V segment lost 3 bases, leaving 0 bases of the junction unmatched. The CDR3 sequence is CASSLGQGEAFF. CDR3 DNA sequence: TGTGCCAGCAGTTTGGGACAGGGGGAAGCTTTCTTT.

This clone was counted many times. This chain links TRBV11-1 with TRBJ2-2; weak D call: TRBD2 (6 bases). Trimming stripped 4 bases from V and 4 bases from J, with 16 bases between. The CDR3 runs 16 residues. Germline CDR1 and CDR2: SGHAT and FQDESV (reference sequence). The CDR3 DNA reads TGTGCCAGCAGCTCCGGCGGGGCCGCATTCACCGGGGAGCTGTTTTTT. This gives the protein CASSSGGAAFTGELFF.

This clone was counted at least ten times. Here the CDR3 reads CASSLVGESSYNEQFF. In nucleotides, the CDR3 is TGTGCCAGCAGCTTAGTTGGGGAGAGCTCCTACAATGAGCAGTTCTTC. The chain has TRBV7-6 and TRBJ2-1, with D perhaps matching TRBD2 (5 bases). V lost 1 base, J lost 0 bases, and 10 bases lay in between. Germline loops: CDR1 SGHVS, CDR2 FNYEAQ. This CDR3 has 16 amino acids.

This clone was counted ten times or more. CDR3 region: CASSIRGNTEAFF. DNA for the CDR3: TGTGCCAGTAGTATCAGGGGGAACACTGAAGCTTTCTTT. The chain joins TRBV19 to TRBJ1-1, with D tentatively TRBD1 (6 bases). Germline V gene sequence: CDR1 LNHDA, CDR2 SQIVND (reference sequence). The CDR3 is made up of 13 amino acids. V was clipped by 3 bases and J by 1 base, with 6 bases between them.

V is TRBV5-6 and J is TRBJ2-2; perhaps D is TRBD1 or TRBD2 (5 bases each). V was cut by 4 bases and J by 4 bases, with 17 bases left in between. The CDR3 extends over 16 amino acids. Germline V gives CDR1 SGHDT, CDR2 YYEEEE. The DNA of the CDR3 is TGTGCCAGCAGCGGCCCGGGACCCCCGCCCACCGGGGAGCTGTTTTTT. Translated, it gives CASSGPGPPPTGELFF.

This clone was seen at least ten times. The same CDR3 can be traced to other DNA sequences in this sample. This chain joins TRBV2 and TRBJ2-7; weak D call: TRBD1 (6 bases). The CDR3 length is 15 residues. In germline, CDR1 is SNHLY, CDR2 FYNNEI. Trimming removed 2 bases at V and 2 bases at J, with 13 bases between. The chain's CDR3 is CASSEQGPPPYEQYF. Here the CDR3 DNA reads TGTGCCAGCAGTGAACAGGGGCCGCCCCCCTACGAGCAGTACTTC.

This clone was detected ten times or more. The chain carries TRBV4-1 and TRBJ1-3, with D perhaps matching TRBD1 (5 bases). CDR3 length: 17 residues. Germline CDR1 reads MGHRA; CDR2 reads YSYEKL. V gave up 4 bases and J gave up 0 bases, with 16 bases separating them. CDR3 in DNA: TGCGCCAGCAGCCTTTACATGGGGCCGTTCTCTGGAAACACCATATATTTT. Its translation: CASSLYMGPFSGNTIYF.

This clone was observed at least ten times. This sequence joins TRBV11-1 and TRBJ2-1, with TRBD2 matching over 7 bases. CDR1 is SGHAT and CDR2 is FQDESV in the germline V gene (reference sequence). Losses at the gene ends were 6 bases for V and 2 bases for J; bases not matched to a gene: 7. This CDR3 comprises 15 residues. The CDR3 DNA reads TGTGCCAGCAGGGCCCCTAGCGGAACCTACAATGAGCAGTTCTTC. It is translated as CASRAPSGTYNEQFF.

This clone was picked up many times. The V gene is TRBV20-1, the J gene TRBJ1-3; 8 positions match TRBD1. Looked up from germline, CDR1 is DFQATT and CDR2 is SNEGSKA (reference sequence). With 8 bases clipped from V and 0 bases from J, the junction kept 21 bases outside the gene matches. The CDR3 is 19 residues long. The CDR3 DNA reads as TGCAGTACCGGACCGGGACAGGTAGACCGAGGGCTCTCTGGAAACACCATATATTTT. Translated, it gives CSTGPGQVDRGLSGNTIYF.

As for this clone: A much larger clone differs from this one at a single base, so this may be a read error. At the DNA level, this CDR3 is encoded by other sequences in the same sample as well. CDR3 loop: CASSLRGAGVGTGELFF. In nucleotides, the CDR3 is TGTGCCAGCAGCCTACGGGGCGCGGGAGTTGGTACCGGCGAGCTGTTTTTT. The chain is built from TRBV12-3 or TRBV12-4 and TRBJ2-2; 7 nucleotides agree with TRBD2. The CDR3 sequence is 17 residues long.

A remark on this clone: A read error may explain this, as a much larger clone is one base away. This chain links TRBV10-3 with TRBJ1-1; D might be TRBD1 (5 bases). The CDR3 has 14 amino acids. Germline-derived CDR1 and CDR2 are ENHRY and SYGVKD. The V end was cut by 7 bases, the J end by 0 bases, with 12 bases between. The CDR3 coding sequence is TGTGCCATCACTGAAGGGGTTATGAACACTGAAGCTTTCTTT. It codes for CAITEGVMNTEAFF.

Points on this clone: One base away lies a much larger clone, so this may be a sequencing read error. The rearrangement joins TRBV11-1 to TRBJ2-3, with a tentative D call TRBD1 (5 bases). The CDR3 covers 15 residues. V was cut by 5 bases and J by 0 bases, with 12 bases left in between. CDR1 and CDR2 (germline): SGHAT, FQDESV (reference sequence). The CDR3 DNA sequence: TGTGCCAGCAGCGGAATAAGGGGTAGCACAGATACGCAGTATTTT. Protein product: CASSGIRGSTDTQYF.

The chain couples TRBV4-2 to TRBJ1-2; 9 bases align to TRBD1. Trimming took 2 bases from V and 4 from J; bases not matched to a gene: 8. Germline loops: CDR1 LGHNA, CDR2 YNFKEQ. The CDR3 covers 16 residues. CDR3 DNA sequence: TGTGCCAGCAGCCAACGGGGGACAGGGCAGAGCTATGGCTACACCTTC. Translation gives CASSQRGTGQSYGYTF.

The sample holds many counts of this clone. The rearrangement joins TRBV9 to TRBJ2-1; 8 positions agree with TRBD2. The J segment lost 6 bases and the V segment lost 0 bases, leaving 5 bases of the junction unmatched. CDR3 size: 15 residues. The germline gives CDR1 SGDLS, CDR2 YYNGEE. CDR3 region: CASSVEGLEINEQFF. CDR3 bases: TGTGCCAGCAGCGTAGAGGGACTAGAGATCAATGAGCAGTTCTTC. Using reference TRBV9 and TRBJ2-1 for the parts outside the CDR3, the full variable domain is DSGVTQTPKHLITATGQRVTLRCSPRSGDLSVYWYQQSLDQGLQFLIQYYNGEERAKGNILERFSAQQFPDLHSELNLSSLELGDSALYFCASSVEGLEINEQFFGPGTRLTVL.

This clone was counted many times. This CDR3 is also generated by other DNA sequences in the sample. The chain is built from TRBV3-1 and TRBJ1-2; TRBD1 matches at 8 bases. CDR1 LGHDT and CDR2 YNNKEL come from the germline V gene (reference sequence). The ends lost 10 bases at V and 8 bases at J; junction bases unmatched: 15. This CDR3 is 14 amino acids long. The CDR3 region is CATRQGQAEWGYTF. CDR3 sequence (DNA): TGTGCCACCAGGCAGGGACAGGCTGAATGGGGCTACACCTTC. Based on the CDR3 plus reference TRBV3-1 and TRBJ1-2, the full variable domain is DTAVSQTPKYLVTQMGNDKSIKCEQNLGHDTMYWYKQDSKKFLKIMFSYNNKELIINETVPNRFSPKSPDKAHLNLHINSLELGDSAVYFCATRQGQAEWGYTFGSGTRLTVV.

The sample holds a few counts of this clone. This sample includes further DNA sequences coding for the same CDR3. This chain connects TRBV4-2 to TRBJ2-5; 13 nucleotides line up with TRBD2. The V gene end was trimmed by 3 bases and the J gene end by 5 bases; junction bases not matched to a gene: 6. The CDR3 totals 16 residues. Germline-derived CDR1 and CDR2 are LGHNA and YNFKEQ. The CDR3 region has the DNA TGTGCCAGCAGCCAGGCTGGACTAGCGGGAGCTGAGACCCAGTACTTC. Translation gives CASSQAGLAGAETQYF.

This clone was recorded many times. CDR3 protein: CASSYWTAQETQYF. The CDR3 region has the DNA TGTGCCAGCAGTTATTGGACAGCACAAGAGACCCAGTACTTC. J is TRBJ2-5 and V is TRBV6-2 or TRBV6-3, with D perhaps matching TRBD1 (6 bases). Germline CDR1 and CDR2: MNHEY and SVGEGT. The CDR3 is made up of 14 amino acids. Deletions cut 3 bases from V and 2 bases from J, with 10 bases between.

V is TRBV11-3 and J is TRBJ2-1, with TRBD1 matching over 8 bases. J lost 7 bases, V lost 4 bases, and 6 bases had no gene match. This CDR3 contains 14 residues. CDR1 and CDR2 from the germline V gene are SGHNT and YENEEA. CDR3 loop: CASSSTGEMNEQFF. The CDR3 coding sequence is TGTGCCAGCAGCTCGACAGGGGAGATGAATGAGCAGTTCTTC.